A selection of T cell receptor beta chains follows, all from one sample in a study of response to subunit inactivated influenza vaccine. TCRdb re-called the RT-PCR reads with MiXCR, one entry per CDR3 protein. The table includes approximately 700,000 distinct CDR3 sequences, 14% detected once. Here the sequenced sample was PBMCs from blood, taken around 15 days before vaccination. The receptors come from a man over 45 who received an inactivated influenza vaccine. Both conserved end residues are part of each CDR3. The D gene is left open where the match is weak. Some rows mark clone size as missing; the rest say once, few, many or name a class of expanded clone.

>TRBV5-6|TRBJ2-5|.|many
TGTGCCAGCAGCCCGGGTGTTAAGGAAGAGACCCAGTACTTC
CASSPGVKEETQYF
>TRBV5-1|TRBJ2-3|.|.
TGCGCCAGCAGCTGGGGCGGGATGGGTCCAGATACGCAGTATTTT
CASSWGGMGPDTQYF
>TRBV7-9|TRBJ1-1|.|.
TGTGCCAGCAGCTTACTTGGGGAGACTGAAGCTTTCTTT
CASSLLGETEAFF
>TRBV24-1|TRBJ2-2|TRBD2|.
TGTGCCACCAGTGATTTACTAGCGGGAGACACCGGGGAGCTGTTTTTT
CATSDLLAGDTGELFF
>TRBV5-1|TRBJ2-3|.|many
TGCGCCAGCGGCGCAGGGTCTGGGGATACGCAGTATTTT
CASGAGSGDTQYF
>TRBV16|TRBJ1-4|.|many
TGTGCCAGCAGCCAATCGGGTTATGAAAAACTGTTTTTT
CASSQSGYEKLFF
>TRBV14|TRBJ2-1|.|.
TGTGCCAGCAGCCAATTCTATGAGCAGTTCTTC
CASSQFYEQFF
>TRBV27|TRBJ2-7|.|.
TGTGCCAGCAGTTTATGGGGATCCGAGCAGTACTTC
CASSLWGSEQYF
>TRBV15|TRBJ2-7|TRBD1|.
TGTGCCACCAGCAGAGATCCGGGACAGGGAGACGAGCAGTACTTC
CATSRDPGQGDEQYF
>TRBV12-3/TRBV12-4|TRBJ1-3|.|few
TGTGCCAGCAGCCCACGGTTCCACTCTGGAAACACCATATATTTT
CASSPRFHSGNTIYF
>TRBV9|TRBJ2-7|.|few
TGTGCCAGCAGCGTTGGTGTGTCTGACGAGCAGTACTTC
CASSVGVSDEQYF
>TRBV7-9|TRBJ1-2|TRBD1|many
TGTGCCAGCAGTTCCCAAGTTGGGGACAGAGGAGGTGGCTACACCTTC
CASSSQVGDRGGGYTF
>TRBV19|TRBJ2-2|.|.
TGTGCCAGTCCTAATTCGGGTAGGGCGAACACCGGGGAGCTGTTTTTT
CASPNSGRANTGELFF
>TRBV29-1|TRBJ2-5|.|.
TGCAGCGTTGAACCGGGACTCCCGTACCAAGAGACCCAGTACTTC
CSVEPGLPYQETQYF
>TRBV7-9|TRBJ1-5|TRBD1|.
TGTGCCAGCAGCTTAGCGACAGGGGTTAGCAATCAGCCCCAGCATTTT
CASSLATGVSNQPQHF
>TRBV5-1|TRBJ2-5|TRBD2|few
TGCGCCAGCAGCTCGGCGACTAGCGGGAGAGGAGAGACCCAGTACTTC
CASSSATSGRGETQYF
>TRBV29-1|TRBJ1-4|.|many
TGCAGCGTTGAGGCGGGCAACGATGAAAAACTGTTTTTT
CSVEAGNDEKLFF
>TRBV7-8|TRBJ2-1|.|.
TGTGCCAGCAGCTTTTATGGGCCCTACAATGAGCAGTTCTTC
CASSFYGPYNEQFF
>TRBV2|TRBJ2-7|TRBD2|few
TGTGCCAGCAGTGAAACGACTAGCCAACTCTACGAGCAGTACTTC
CASSETTSQLYEQYF
>TRBV6-2/TRBV6-3|TRBJ1-5|.|few
TGTGCCAGCAGTTACTCTAGGGGCAATCAGCCCCAGCATTTT
CASSYSRGNQPQHF
>TRBV12-3/TRBV12-4|TRBJ2-7|.|few
TGTGCCAGCAGTTTAGCGGCAGGGGCCGAGCAGTACTTC
CASSLAAGAEQYF
>TRBV10-3|TRBJ2-2|.|.
TGTGCCATCAGTGTGAGTAGCGGGAACACCGGGGAGCTGTTTTTT
CAISVSSGNTGELFF
>TRBV5-1|TRBJ2-2|.|many
TGCGCCAGCAGCCTCGATCCCCACGGGGAGCTGTTTTTT
CASSLDPHGELFF
>TRBV20-1|TRBJ2-5|.|few
TGCAGTGCTAGCCTCCAGCAAGAGACCCAGTACTTC
CSASLQQETQYF
>TRBV11-2|TRBJ2-2|TRBD2|.
TGTGCCAGCAGCTTAGATCTAGCGGGAGTCACCGGGGAGCTGTTTTTT
CASSLDLAGVTGELFF
>TRBV27|TRBJ2-7|TRBD1|.
TGTGCCAGCAGTTTCACAGGGGTCACGGACGAGCAGTACTTC
CASSFTGVTDEQYF
>TRBV12-3/TRBV12-4|TRBJ1-2|.|many
TGTGCCAGCAGTTTCCAGAGCCCTAACTATGGCTACACCTTC
CASSFQSPNYGYTF
>TRBV4-3|TRBJ1-2|.|few
TGCGCCAGCAGCCAAGGGGTGGGACTGGGCTACACCTTC
CASSQGVGLGYTF
>TRBV6-2/TRBV6-3|TRBJ1-2|.|.
TGTGCCAGCAGTTATCCTATGCCAGGGGTGGGTTATGGCTACACCTTC
CASSYPMPGVGYGYTF
>TRBV12-3/TRBV12-4|TRBJ2-4|.|many
TGTGCCAGCAGTCCACGCCGGGACAAAAACATTCAGTACTTC
CASSPRRDKNIQYF
>TRBV12-3/TRBV12-4|TRBJ2-5|.|.
TGTGCCAGCAGTTTGTGGGGGCCGGAGACCCAGTACTTC
CASSLWGPETQYF
>TRBV5-1|TRBJ2-3|TRBD2|.
TGCGCCAGCAGCCCAACGCCGACTAGCGGGGGGGCAGATACGCAGTATTTT
CASSPTPTSGGADTQYF
>TRBV3-1|TRBJ2-5|.|few
TGTGCCAGCAGCCAAGATTTGGCCAGGGGGGACGTCCAAGAGACCCAGTACTTC
CASSQDLARGDVQETQYF
>TRBV21-1|TRBJ2-2|.|.
TGTGCCAGCAGCATCCGAGGAGTCGGGACAGGCGACACCGGGGAGCTGTTTTTT
CASSIRGVGTGDTGELFF
>TRBV9|TRBJ2-1|.|.
TGTGCCAGCAGCGCATCCGGGGCCAGGCCCCCCAATGAGCAGTTCTTC
CASSASGARPPNEQFF
>TRBV4-2|TRBJ2-5|TRBD2|few
TGTGCCAGCAGCCAAGCTAGCGGGGGGCTTCAAGAGACCCAGTACTTC
CASSQASGGLQETQYF
>TRBV29-1|TRBJ1-1|.|once
TGCAGCGTTAGATGGATGACAGAGATGAACACTGAAGCTTTCTTT
CSVRWMTEMNTEAFF
>TRBV11-2|TRBJ2-3|.|many
TGTGCCAGCAGCTTTGAGCGGGTCACAGATACGCAGTATTTT
CASSFERVTDTQYF
>TRBV12-3/TRBV12-4|TRBJ2-7|.|many
TGTGCCAGCAGTTTGGAGGGGAGGTACGAGCAGTACTTC
CASSLEGRYEQYF
>TRBV29-1|TRBJ2-3|.|.
TGCAGCGTTGCCCTCCCCGGCTCCACAGATACGCAGTATTTT
CSVALPGSTDTQYF
>TRBV7-9|TRBJ2-3|.|many
TGTGCCAGCAGCTTAACCAGACTAGGGTCAGATACGCAGTATTTT
CASSLTRLGSDTQYF
>TRBV12-3/TRBV12-4|TRBJ1-2|TRBD1|few
TGTGCCAGCTCGCGTCAGGGGGGGTTCTATGGCTACACCTTC
CASSRQGGFYGYTF
>TRBV19|TRBJ1-5|.|few
TGTGCCAGTAGTATGGAAAGAGTTCAAAGCAATCAGCCCCAGCATTTT
CASSMERVQSNQPQHF
>TRBV12-3/TRBV12-4|TRBJ1-1|.|.
TGTGCCAGCAGTACAACGGGACTAGCTTTCTTT
CASSTTGLAFF
>TRBV6-2/TRBV6-3|TRBJ2-5|.|.
TGTGCCAGCAGTTGGGGCTCGATCCAAGAGACCCAGTACTTC
CASSWGSIQETQYF
>TRBV20-1|TRBJ1-6|.|few
TGCAGTGCTAGAGTCCGGGGCGGGTATAATTCACCCCTCCACTTT
CSARVRGGYNSPLHF